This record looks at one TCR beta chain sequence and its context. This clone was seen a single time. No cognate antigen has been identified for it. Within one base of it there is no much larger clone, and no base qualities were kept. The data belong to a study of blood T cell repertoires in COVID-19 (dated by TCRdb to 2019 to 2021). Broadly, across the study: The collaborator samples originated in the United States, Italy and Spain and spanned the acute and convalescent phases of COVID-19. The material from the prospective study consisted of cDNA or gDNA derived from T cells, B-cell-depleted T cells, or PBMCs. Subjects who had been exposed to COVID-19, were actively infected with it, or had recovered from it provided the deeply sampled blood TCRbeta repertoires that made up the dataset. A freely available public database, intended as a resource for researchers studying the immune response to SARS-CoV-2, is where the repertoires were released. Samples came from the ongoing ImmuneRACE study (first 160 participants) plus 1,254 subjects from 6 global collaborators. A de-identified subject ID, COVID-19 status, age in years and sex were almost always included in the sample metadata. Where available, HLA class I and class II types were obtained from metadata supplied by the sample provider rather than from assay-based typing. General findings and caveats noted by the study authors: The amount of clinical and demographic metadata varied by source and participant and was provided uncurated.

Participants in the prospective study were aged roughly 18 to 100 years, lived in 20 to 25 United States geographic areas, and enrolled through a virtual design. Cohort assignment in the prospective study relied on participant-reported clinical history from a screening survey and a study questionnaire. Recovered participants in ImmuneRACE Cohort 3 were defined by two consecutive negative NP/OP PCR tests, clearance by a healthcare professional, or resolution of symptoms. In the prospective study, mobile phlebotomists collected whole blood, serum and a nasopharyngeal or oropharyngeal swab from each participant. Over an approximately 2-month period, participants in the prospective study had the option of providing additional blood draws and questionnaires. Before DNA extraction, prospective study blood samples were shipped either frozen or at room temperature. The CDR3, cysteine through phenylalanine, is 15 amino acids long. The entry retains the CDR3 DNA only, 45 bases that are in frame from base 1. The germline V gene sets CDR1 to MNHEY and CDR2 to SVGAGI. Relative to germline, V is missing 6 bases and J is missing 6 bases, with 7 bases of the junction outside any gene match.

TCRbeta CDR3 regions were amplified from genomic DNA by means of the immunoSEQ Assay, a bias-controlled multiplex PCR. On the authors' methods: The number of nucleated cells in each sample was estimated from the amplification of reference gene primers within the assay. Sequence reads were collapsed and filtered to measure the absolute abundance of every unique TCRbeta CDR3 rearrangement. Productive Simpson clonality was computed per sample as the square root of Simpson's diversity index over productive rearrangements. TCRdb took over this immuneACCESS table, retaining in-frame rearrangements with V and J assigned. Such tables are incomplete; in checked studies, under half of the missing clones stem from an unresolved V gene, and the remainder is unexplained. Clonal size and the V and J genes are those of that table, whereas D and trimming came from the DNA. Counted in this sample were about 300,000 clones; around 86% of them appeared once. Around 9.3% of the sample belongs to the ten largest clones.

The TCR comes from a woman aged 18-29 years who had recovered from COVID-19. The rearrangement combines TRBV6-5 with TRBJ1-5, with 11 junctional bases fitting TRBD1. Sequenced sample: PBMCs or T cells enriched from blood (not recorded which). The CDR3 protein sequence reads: CASSRDRGATQPQHF. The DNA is TGTGCCAGCAGCCGGGACAGGGGGGCTACTCAGCCCCAGCATTTT.